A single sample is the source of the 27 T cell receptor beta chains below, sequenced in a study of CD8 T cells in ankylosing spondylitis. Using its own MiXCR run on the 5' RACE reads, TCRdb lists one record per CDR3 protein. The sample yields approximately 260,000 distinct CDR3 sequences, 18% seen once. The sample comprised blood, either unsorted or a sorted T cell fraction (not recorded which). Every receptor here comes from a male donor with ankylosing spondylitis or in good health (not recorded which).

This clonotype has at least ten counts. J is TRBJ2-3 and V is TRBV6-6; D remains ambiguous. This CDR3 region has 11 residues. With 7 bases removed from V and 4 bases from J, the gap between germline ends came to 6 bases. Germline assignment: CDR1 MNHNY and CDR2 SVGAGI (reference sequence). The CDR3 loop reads CASKGSDTQYF. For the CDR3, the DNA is TGTGCCAGCAAGGGTTCAGATACGCAGTATTTT.

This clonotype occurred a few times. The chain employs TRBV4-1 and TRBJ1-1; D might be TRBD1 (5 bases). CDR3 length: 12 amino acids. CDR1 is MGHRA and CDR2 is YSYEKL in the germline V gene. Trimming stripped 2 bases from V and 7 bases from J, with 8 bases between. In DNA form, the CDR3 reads TGCGCCAGCAGCCAAACAGGTGATGAAGCTTTCTTT. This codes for CASSQTGDEAFF.

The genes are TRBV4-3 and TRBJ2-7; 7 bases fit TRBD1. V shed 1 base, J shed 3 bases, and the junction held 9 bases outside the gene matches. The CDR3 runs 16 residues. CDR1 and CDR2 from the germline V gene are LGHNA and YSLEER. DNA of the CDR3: TGCGCCAGCAGCCAAGGCCGGACAGGAGTCGGCTACGAGCAGTACTTC. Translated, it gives CASSQGRTGVGYEQYF.

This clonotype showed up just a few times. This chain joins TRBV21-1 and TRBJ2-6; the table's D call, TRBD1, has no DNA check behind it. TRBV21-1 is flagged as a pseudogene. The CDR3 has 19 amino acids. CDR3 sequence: CASSKSRRQGVSGANVLTF. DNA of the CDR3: TGTGCCAGCAGCAAAAGCAGGAGACAGGGGGTATCTGGGGCCAACGTCCTGACTTTC.

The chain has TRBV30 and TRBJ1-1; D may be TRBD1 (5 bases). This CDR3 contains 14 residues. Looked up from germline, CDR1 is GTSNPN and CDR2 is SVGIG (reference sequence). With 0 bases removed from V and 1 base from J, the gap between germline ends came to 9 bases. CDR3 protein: CAWSVHGGNTEAFF. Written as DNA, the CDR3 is TGTGCCTGGAGTGTACATGGGGGGAACACTGAAGCTTTCTTT.

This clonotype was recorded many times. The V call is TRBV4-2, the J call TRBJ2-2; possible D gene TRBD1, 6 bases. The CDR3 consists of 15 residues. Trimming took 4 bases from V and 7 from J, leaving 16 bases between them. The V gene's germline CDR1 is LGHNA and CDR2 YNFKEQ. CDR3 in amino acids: CASSRGGMADGELFF. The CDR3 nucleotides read TGTGCCAGCAGCCGAGGGGGAATGGCAGACGGGGAGCTGTTTTTT.

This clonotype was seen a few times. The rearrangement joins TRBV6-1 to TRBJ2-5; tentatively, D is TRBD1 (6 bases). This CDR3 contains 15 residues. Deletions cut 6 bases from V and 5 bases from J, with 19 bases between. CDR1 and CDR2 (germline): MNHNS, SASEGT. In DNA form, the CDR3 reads TGTGCCAGCAGCTCACTTGACAGGTCTGAGGAGACCCAGTACTTC. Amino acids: CASSSLDRSEETQYF.

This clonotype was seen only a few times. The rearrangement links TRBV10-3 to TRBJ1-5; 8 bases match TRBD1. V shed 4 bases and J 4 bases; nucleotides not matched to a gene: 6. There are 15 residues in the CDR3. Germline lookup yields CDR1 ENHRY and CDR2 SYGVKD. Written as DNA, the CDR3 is TGTGCCATCAGTGTAGGGACAGGCGAAAATCAGCCCCAGCATTTT. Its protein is CAISVGTGENQPQHF.

CDR3 bases: TGCAGCGTTGAAGAGGAGACAGGGGGCGTCGAGCAGTACTTC. Protein sequence: CSVEEETGGVEQYF. This chain connects TRBV29-1 to TRBJ2-7, with TRBD1 matching over 10 bases. V lost 0 bases, J lost 6 bases, and 5 bases stayed unmatched. CDR1 SQVTM and CDR2 ANQGSEA come from the germline V gene. This CDR3 has 14 residues.

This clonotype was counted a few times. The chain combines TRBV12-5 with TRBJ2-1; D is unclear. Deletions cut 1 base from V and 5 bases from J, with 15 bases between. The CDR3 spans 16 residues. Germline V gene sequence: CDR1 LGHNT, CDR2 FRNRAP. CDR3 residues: CASGLGLGKDNNEQFF. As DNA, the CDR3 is TGTGCTAGTGGTTTGGGACTTGGGAAAGACAACAATGAGCAGTTCTTC.

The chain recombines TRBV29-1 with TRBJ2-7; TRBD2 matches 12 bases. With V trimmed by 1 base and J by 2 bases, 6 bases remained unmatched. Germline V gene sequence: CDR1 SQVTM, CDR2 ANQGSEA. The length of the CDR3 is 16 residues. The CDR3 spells CSVEGHLAGGAYEQYF. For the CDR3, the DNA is TGCAGCGTTGAAGGCCACCTAGCGGGAGGGGCCTACGAGCAGTACTTC.

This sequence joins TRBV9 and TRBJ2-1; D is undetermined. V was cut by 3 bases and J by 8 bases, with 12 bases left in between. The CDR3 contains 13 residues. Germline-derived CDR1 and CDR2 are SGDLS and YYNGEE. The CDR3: CASSALRSDEQFF. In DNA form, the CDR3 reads TGTGCCAGCAGCGCATTGCGGTCAGATGAGCAGTTCTTC.

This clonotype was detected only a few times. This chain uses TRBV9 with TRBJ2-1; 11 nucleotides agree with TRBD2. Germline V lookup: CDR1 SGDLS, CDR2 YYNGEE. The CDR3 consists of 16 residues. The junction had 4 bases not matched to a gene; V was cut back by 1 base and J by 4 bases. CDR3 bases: TGTGCCAGCAGCGTACAGGGACTAGCGGATTACAATGAGCAGTTCTTC. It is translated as CASSVQGLADYNEQFF.

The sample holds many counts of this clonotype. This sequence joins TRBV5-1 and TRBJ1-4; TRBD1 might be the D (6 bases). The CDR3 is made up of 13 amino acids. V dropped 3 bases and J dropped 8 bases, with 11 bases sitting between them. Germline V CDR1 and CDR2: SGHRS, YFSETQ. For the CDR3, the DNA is TGCGCCAGCAGCTCAGGGGTTTGGGAAAAACTGTTTTTT. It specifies CASSSGVWEKLFF.

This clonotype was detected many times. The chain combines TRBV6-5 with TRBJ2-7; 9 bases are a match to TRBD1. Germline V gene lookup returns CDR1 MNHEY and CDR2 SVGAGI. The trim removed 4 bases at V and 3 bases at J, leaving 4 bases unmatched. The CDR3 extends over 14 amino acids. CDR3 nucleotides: TGTGCCAGCAGTTGGGGACAGGGCCTCTACGAGCAGTACTTC. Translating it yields CASSWGQGLYEQYF.

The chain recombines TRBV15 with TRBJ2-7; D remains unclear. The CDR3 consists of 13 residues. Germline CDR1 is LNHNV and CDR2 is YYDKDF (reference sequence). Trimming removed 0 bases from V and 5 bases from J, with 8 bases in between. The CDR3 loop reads CATSRDSTHEQYF. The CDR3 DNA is TGTGCCACCAGCAGAGATTCTACTCACGAGCAGTACTTC. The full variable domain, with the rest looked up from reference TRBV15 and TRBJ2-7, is DAMVIQNPRYQVTQFGKPVTLSCSQTLNHNVMYWYQQKSSQAPKLLFHYYDKDFNNEADTPDNFQSRRPNTSFCFLDIRSPGLGDTAMYLCATSRDSTHEQYFGPGTRLTVT.

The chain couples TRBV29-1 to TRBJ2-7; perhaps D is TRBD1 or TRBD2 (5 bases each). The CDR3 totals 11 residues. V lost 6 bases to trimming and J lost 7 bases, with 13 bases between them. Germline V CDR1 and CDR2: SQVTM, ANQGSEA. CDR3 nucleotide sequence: TGCAGCGTCGGGGCCTTTGGGGAGCAGTACTTC. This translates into CSVGAFGEQYF.

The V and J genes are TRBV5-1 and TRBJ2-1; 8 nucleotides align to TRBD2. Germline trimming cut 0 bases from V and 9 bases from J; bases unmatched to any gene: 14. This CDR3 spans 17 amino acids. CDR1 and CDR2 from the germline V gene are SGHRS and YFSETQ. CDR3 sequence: CASSLGYSGEAWVEQFF. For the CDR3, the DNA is TGCGCCAGCAGCTTGGGTTATAGCGGGGAAGCCTGGGTTGAGCAGTTCTTC.

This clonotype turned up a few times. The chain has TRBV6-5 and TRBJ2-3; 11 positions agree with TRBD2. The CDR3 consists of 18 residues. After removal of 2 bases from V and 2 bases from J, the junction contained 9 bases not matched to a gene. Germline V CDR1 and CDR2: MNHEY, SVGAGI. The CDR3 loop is CASSYGTSGNLATDTQYF. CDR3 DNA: TGTGCCAGCAGTTACGGGACTAGCGGCAATCTGGCCACAGATACGCAGTATTTT.

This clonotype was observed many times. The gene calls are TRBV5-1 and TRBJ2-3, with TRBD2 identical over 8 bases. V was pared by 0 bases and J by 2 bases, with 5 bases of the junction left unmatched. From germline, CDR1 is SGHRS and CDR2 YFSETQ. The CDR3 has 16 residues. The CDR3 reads CASSLEPGRATDTQYF. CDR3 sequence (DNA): TGCGCCAGCAGCTTGGAGCCCGGGAGGGCCACAGATACGCAGTATTTT.

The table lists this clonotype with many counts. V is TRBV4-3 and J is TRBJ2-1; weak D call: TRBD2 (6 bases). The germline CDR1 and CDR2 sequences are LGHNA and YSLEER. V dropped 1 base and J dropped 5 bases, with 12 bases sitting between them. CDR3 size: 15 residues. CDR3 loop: CASSQGSGPNNEQFF. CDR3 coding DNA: TGCGCCAGCAGCCAAGGTAGCGGACCCAACAATGAGCAGTTCTTC.

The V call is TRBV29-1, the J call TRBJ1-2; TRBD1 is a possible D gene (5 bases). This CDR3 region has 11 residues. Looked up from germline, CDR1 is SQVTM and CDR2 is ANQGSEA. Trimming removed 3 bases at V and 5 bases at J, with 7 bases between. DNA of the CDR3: TGCAGCGTTGATGGGGGATATGGCTACACCTTC. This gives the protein CSVDGGYGYTF.

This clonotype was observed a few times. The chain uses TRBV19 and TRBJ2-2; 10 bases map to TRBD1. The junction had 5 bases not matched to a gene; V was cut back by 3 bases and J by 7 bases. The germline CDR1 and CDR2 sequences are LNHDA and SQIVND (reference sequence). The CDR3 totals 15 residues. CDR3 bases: TGTGCCAGTAGTATGCAGGGACAGGGGTTCGGGGAGCTGTTTTTT. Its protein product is CASSMQGQGFGELFF.

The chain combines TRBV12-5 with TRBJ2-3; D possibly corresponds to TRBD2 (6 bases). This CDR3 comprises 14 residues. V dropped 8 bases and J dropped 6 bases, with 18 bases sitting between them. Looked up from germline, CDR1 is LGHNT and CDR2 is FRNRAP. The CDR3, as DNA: TGTGCTAGTTCCCCTAGCGAGATAAGGGATACGCAGTATTTT. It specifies CASSPSEIRDTQYF. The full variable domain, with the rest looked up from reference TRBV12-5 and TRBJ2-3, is DARVTQTPRHKVTEMGQEVTMRCQPILGHNTVFWYRQTMMQGLELLAYFRNRAPLDDSGMPKDRFSAEMPDATLATLKIQPSEPRDSAVYFCASSPSEIRDTQYFGPGTRLTVL.

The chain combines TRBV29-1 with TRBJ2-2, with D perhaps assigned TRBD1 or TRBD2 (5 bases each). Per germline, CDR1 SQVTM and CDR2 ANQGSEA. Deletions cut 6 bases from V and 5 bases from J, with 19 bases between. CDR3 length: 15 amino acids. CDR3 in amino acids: CSVPTSGGATGELFF. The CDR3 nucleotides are TGCAGCGTCCCTACTAGTGGGGGTGCGACCGGGGAGCTGTTTTTT.

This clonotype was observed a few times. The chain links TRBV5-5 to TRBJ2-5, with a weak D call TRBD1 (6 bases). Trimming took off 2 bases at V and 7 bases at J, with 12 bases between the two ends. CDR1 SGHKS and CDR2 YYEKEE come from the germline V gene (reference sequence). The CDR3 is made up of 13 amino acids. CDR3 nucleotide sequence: TGTGCCAGCAGCTTCCGGGACAATTGGACCCAGTACTTC. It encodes CASSFRDNWTQYF.

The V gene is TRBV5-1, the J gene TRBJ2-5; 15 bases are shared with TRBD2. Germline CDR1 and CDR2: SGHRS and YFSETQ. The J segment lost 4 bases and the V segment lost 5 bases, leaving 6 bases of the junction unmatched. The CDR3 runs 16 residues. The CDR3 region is CASRGLAGGGGETQYF. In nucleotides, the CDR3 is TGCGCCAGCAGGGGACTAGCGGGAGGAGGAGGAGAGACCCAGTACTTC.